Shown below are 14 T cell receptor beta chains from a single sample sequenced in a study of blood T cell repertoires in COVID-19. Profiled with immunoSEQ multiplex PCR; TCRdb holds only in-frame clones, not every one. Here the sample spans around 480,000 clones, about nine tenths being singletons. The sequencing input was peripheral blood. The receptors were gathered from a woman between 50 and 59 years old with COVID-19, enrolled during active disease.

This rearrangement joins TRBV12-3 or TRBV12-4 to TRBJ1-2; 7 nucleotides align to TRBD1. V lost 5 bases, J lost 8 bases, and 5 bases stayed unmatched. The CDR3 consists of 12 residues. CDR3 residues: CASSRDSEGYTF. The CDR3 DNA follows: TGTGCCAGCAGTCGGGACAGCGAAGGCTACACCTTC.

V gene TRBV27 combines with J gene TRBJ2-1, with D perhaps TRBD2 (6 bases). Per germline, CDR1 MNHEY and CDR2 SMNVEV (reference sequence). The V end was cut by 0 bases, the J end by 10 bases, with 13 bases between. The CDR3 is 14 amino acids. This CDR3 is CASSLSPTSSEQFF. In DNA form, the CDR3 reads TGTGCCAGCAGTTTATCCCCGACTAGTTCCGAGCAGTTCTTC.

This chain connects TRBV7-2 to TRBJ2-3, with D maybe TRBD2 (7 bases). Trimming took off 5 bases at V and 0 bases at J, with 15 bases between the two ends. This CDR3 region has 16 residues. CDR1 is SGHTA and CDR2 is FQGNSA in the germline V gene. The CDR3 DNA follows: TGTGCCAGCAGCCCCCGGAGGGGGGGGAGCACAGATACGCAGTATTTT. Translating it yields CASSPRRGGSTDTQYF.

CDR3 protein: CSANERAGDGTDTQYF. CDR3 coding DNA: TGCAGTGCTAATGAGCGGGCGGGAGACGGCACAGATACGCAGTATTTT. The chain carries TRBV20-1 and TRBJ2-3, with 7 bases aligning to TRBD2. CDR3 length: 16 residues. Germline V gene data show CDR1 as DFQATT and CDR2 as SNEGSKA (reference sequence). The junction had 11 bases not matched to a gene; V was cut back by 4 bases and J by 1 base.

The rearrangement links TRBV5-1 to TRBJ2-1; tentatively, D is TRBD2 (6 bases). The germline gives CDR1 SGHRS, CDR2 YFSETQ. The CDR3 has 15 residues. The germline V and J ends were trimmed by 2 bases and 4 bases, with 13 bases remaining between them. The DNA for the CDR3 is TGCGCCAGCAGCTTTGATCGGGGGAGTTACAATGAGCAGTTCTTC. Translated: CASSFDRGSYNEQFF.

The DNA for the CDR3 is TGCGCCAGTCGCGCCCCGGGACAGACGTATGGCTACACCTTC. Its translation is CASRAPGQTYGYTF. The chain has TRBV5-1 and TRBJ1-2, with TRBD1 matching over 7 bases. With 8 bases clipped from V and 5 bases from J, the junction kept 12 bases outside the gene matches. Germline lookup yields CDR1 SGHRS and CDR2 YFSETQ. CDR3 length equals 14 residues.

The genes are TRBV5-1 and TRBJ2-1, with 7 bases fitting TRBD1. J was trimmed by 5 bases and V by 4 bases; bases with no gene match: 3. This CDR3 spans 13 amino acids. The germline gives CDR1 SGHRS, CDR2 YFSETQ. The CDR3 nucleotides are TGCGCCAGCAGCCCGGGACAGAACAATGAGCAGTTCTTC. It codes for CASSPGQNNEQFF. The variable domain in full, with the rest retrieved from reference TRBV5-1 and TRBJ2-1, is KAGVTQTPRYLIKTRGQQVTLSCSPISGHRSVSWYQQTPGQGLQFLFEYFSETQRNKGNFPGRFSGRQFSNSRSEMNVSTLELGDSALYLCASSPGQNNEQFFGPGTRLTVL.

The V and J genes are TRBV20-1 and TRBJ1-4; no clear D. The CDR3 length is 11 residues. Germline V CDR1 and CDR2: DFQATT, SNEGSKA (reference sequence). The V gene lost 6 bases and the J gene lost 8 bases, with 10 bases spanning the gap. CDR3 nucleotide sequence: TGCAGTGCCCTGAGGTTCGAAAAACTGTTTTTT. It yields the protein CSALRFEKLFF.

This chain joins TRBV11-2 and TRBJ2-4; a weak D match, TRBD2 (5 bases). Looked up from germline, CDR1 is SGHAT and CDR2 is FQNNGV. The CDR3 is made up of 19 amino acids. V was shortened by 4 bases and J by 6 bases, with 28 bases between the two germline ends. CDR3: CASSSPEFGEFTRPNIQYF. CDR3 nucleotides: TGTGCCAGCAGCTCCCCCGAGTTTGGGGAGTTTACCCGGCCAAACATTCAGTACTTC. The full variable domain, in which reference TRBV11-2 and TRBJ2-4 provide the parts outside the CDR3, is EAGVAQSPRYKIIEKRQSVAFWCNPISGHATLYWYQQILGQGPKLLIQFQNNGVVDDSQLPKDRFSAERLKGVDSTLKIQPAKLEDSAVYLCASSSPEFGEFTRPNIQYFGAGTRLSVL.

The chain employs TRBV5-1 and TRBJ2-3, with D possibly TRBD2 on 6 matching bases. The CDR3 length is 16 residues. V was pared by 0 bases and J by 3 bases, with 14 bases between. Germline CDR1 reads SGHRS; CDR2 reads YFSETQ. The CDR3: CASSLAGAGRTDTQYF. CDR3 in DNA: TGCGCCAGCAGCTTGGCCGGGGCAGGGAGGACAGATACGCAGTATTTT.

CDR3 sequence: CASSFEGAGQPQHF. As DNA, the CDR3 is TGTGCCAGCAGTTTTGAGGGGGCCGGGCAGCCCCAGCATTTT. V is TRBV28 and J is TRBJ1-5; 7 nucleotides agree with TRBD1. Trimming at V came to 3 bases and at J to 7 bases, leaving 6 bases not matched to a gene. Germline-derived CDR1 and CDR2 are MDHEN and SYDVKM. This CDR3 contains 14 residues.

V gene TRBV28 combines with J gene TRBJ2-7, with a weak D call TRBD2 (6 bases). Germline V lookup: CDR1 MDHEN, CDR2 SYDVKM. Trimming removed 3 bases from V and 0 bases from J, with 15 bases in between. CDR3 length: 16 residues. CDR3: CASSLMGGSSSYEQYF. CDR3 DNA: TGTGCCAGCAGTTTGATGGGGGGATCAAGCTCCTACGAGCAGTACTTC.

The chain links TRBV27 to TRBJ1-3; 8 bases are shared with TRBD1. The V gene end was trimmed by 4 bases and the J gene end by 0 bases; junction bases not matched to a gene: 17. The CDR3 has 20 residues. The germline CDR1 and CDR2 sequences are MNHEY and SMNVEV (reference sequence). CDR3 in DNA: TGTGCCAGCAGTTATTTTTGGCCCGGGACAGGTAACTTCTCTGGAAACACCATATATTTT. Translation: CASSYFWPGTGNFSGNTIYF.

This chain links TRBV19 with TRBJ2-3; 7 nucleotides line up with TRBD2. The germline CDR1 and CDR2 sequences are LNHDA and SQIVND (reference sequence). The CDR3 sequence is 14 residues long. J lost 2 bases, V lost 9 bases, and 8 bases had no gene match. Here the CDR3 reads CASQPGLHTDTQYF. The CDR3 DNA is TGTGCCAGCCAGCCGGGACTACACACAGATACGCAGTATTTT.